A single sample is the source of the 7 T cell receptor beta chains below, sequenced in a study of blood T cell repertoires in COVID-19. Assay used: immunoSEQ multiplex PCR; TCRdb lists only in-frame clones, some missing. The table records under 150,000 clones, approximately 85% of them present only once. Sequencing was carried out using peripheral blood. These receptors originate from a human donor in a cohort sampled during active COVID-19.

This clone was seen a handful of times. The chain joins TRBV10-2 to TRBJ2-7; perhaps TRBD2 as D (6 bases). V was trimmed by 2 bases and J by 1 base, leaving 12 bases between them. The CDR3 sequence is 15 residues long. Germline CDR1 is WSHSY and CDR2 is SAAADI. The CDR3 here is CASSEVASVSYEQYF. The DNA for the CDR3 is TGCGCCAGCAGTGAGGTGGCTAGCGTATCCTACGAGCAGTACTTC.

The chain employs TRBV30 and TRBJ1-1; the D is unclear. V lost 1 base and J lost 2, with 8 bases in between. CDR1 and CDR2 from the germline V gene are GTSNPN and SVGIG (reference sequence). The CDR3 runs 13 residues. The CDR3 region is CAWSADFNTEAFF. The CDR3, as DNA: TGTGCCTGGAGTGCAGACTTTAACACTGAAGCTTTCTTT.

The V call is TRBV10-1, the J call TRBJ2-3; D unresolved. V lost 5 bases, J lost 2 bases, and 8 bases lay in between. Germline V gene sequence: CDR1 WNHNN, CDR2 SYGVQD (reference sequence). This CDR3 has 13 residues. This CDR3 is CASSISSTDTQYF. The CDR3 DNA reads TGCGCCAGCAGTATAAGCTCCACAGATACGCAGTATTTT.

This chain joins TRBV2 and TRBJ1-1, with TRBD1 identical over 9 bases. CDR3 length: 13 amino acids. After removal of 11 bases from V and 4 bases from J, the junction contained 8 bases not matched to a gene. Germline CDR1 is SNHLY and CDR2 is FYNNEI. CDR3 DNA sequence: TGTGCCCCCCCGGAGACAGGGGGCACTGAAGCTTTCTTT. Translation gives CAPPETGGTEAFF.

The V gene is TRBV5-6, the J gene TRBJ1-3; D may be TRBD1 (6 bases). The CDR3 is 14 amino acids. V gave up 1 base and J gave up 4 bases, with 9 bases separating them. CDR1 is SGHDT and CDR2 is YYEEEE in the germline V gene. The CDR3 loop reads CASSLRGTGNTIYF. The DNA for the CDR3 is TGTGCCAGCAGCTTGAGAGGGACAGGAAACACCATATATTTT. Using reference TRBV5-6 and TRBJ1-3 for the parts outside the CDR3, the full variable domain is DAGVTQSPTHLIKTRGQQVTLRCSPKSGHDTVSWYQQALGQGPQFIFQYYEEEERQRGNFPDRFSGHQFPNYSSELNVNALLLGDSALYLCASSLRGTGNTIYFGEGSWLTVV.

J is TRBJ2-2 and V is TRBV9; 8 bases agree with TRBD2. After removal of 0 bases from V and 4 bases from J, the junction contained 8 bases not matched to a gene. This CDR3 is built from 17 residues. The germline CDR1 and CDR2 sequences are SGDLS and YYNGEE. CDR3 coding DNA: TGTGCCAGCAGCGTAGGCCCGGGGGGGCGGAGCACCGGGGAGCTGTTTTTT. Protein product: CASSVGPGGRSTGELFF. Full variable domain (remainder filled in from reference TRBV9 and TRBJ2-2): DSGVTQTPKHLITATGQRVTLRCSPRSGDLSVYWYQQSLDQGLQFLIQYYNGEERAKGNILERFSAQQFPDLHSELNLSSLELGDSALYFCASSVGPGGRSTGELFFGEGSRLTVL.

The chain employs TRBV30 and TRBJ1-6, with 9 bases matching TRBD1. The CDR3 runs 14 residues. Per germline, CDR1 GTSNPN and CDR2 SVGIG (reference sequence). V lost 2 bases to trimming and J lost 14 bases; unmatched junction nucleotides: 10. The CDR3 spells CAWSLPGQGSSLHF. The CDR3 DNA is TGTGCCTGGAGTCTTCCGGGACAGGGAAGTTCCCTCCACTTT.